This passage covers 26 T cell receptor beta chains from one sample sequenced in a study of blood T cells in healthy people across ages. Primed by a sample-barcoded 5' primer and a J-beta primer mix, a second PCR proceeded for about 6 to 11 cycles. TCRdb analysed the 5' RACE reads with MiXCR anew, one entry per CDR3 protein. The table lists around 1,100,000 distinct CDR3 sequences, less than 45% of them singletons. Sequencing input: blood. The source of these receptors is a man between 18 and 29 years old in good health.

This chain uses TRBV20-1 with TRBJ1-1; a possible D gene is TRBD1 (5 bases). The CDR3 is made up of 13 amino acids. The V gene lost 7 bases and the J gene lost 3 bases, with 15 bases spanning the gap. The V gene's germline CDR1 is DFQATT and CDR2 SNEGSKA (reference sequence). The CDR3 region has the DNA TGCAGTGTCCGGAGCGGGACCCACACTGAAGCTTTCTTT. This codes for CSVRSGTHTEAFF.

The CDR3 DNA reads TGTGCCAGCAGTTTATTCGGGGATCCGAGCAATCAGCCCCAGCATTTT. Residues: CASSLFGDPSNQPQHF. V and J are TRBV12-3 or TRBV12-4 and TRBJ1-5; D is unresolved. Between the trimmed V and J ends, which lost 2 bases and 1 base, there was a span of 12 bases. The CDR3 loop spans 16 amino acids.

The chain is built from TRBV10-3 and TRBJ2-5; TRBD2 aligns across 12 bases. The CDR3 sequence is 15 residues long. Losses at the gene ends were 6 bases for V and 11 bases for J; bases not matched to a gene: 13. CDR1 is ENHRY, CDR2 SYGVKD, per germline. The CDR3 DNA reads TGTGCCATCAGCTCTAGCGGGGGGGCTAGCAATGAGCAGTACTTC. Encoded protein: CAISSSGGASNEQYF.

The chain uses TRBV13 and TRBJ1-2; 8 positions match TRBD1. Germline V lookup: CDR1 PRHDT, CDR2 FYEKMQ (reference sequence). CDR3 length: 12 residues. Trimming at V came to 6 bases and at J to 7 bases, leaving 4 bases not matched to a gene. CDR3 sequence: CASSIGQGGYTF. The CDR3 DNA is TGTGCCAGCAGTATCGGACAGGGTGGCTACACCTTC.

This clonotype appeared once. The chain has TRBV20-1 and TRBJ2-3; weak D call: TRBD1 (7 bases). Between the trimmed V and J ends, which lost 3 bases and 1 base, there was a span of 17 bases. The length of the CDR3 is 16 residues. Germline CDR1 DFQATT, CDR2 SNEGSKA (reference sequence). The CDR3, as DNA: TGCAGTGCTAGTCAGTTCGGCAGGGGGGGCACAGATACGCAGTATTTT. It translates to CSASQFGRGGTDTQYF.

This clonotype was counted only a few times. This chain links TRBV6-5 with TRBJ1-4; D ambiguous. CDR3 length: 13 amino acids. Trimming took off 0 bases at V and 5 bases at J, with 4 bases between the two ends. Germline values: CDR1 MNHEY, CDR2 SVGAGI. CDR3 sequence reads: CASSYSPNEKLFF. CDR3 nucleotide sequence: TGTGCCAGCAGTTACTCCCCGAATGAAAAACTGTTTTTT.

This clonotype showed up just a few times. The chain is built from TRBV7-3 and TRBJ2-3; TRBD2 matches at 7 bases. This CDR3 contains 14 residues. The V gene end was trimmed by 5 bases and the J gene end by 2 bases; junction bases not matched to a gene: 4. The germline V gene has CDR1 SGHTA and CDR2 FQGTGA. The CDR3 region is CASSPSGFTDTQYF. The CDR3 DNA sequence: TGTGCCAGCAGCCCTAGCGGTTTCACAGATACGCAGTATTTT.

The chain has TRBV6-6 and TRBJ1-5; D not resolved. Trimming pared 2 bases from V and 7 bases from J, leaving 9 bases between. This CDR3 comprises 13 residues. Germline CDR1 is MNHNY and CDR2 is SVGAGI (reference sequence). The CDR3 reads CASSYRDVQPQHF. The CDR3 nucleotides read TGTGCCAGCAGTTACAGGGATGTACAGCCCCAGCATTTT.

V gene TRBV9 combines with J gene TRBJ2-7, with D possibly matching TRBD2 (6 bases). The CDR3 contains 14 residues. The V end lost 0 bases, the J end lost 2 bases, and 9 bases lay between the germline ends. Germline assignment: CDR1 SGDLS and CDR2 YYNGEE. CDR3 DNA sequence: TGTGCCAGCAGCGTAGAACCGGGAGCCTACGAGCAGTACTTC. Its protein product is CASSVEPGAYEQYF.

The chain employs TRBV27 and TRBJ2-1, with D possibly being TRBD1 or TRBD2 (5 bases each). The CDR3 is 18 residues long. Trimming pared 2 bases from V and 3 bases from J, leaving 20 bases between. Germline CDR1 MNHEY, CDR2 SMNVEV (reference sequence). Here the CDR3 reads CASSLGLRLGVFYNEQFF. In DNA, the CDR3 is TGTGCCAGCAGTTTAGGGTTACGATTGGGGGTGTTCTACAATGAGCAGTTCTTC.

The chain recombines TRBV5-1 with TRBJ1-2; perhaps TRBD1 as D (5 bases). The CDR3 has 14 amino acids. Trimming stripped 3 bases from V and 4 bases from J, with 13 bases between. CDR1 is SGHRS, CDR2 YFSETQ, per germline. The CDR3 nucleotides read TGCGCCAGCAGCTCGGATACCACAGGCTATGGCTACACCTTC. Protein product: CASSSDTTGYGYTF.

The V and J genes are TRBV10-3 and TRBJ2-5; no clear D. Germline lookup yields CDR1 ENHRY and CDR2 SYGVKD. The length of the CDR3 is 14 residues. V shed 3 bases and J shed 0 bases, with 8 bases lying between them. The CDR3 reads CAISEGWDQETQYF. In DNA, the CDR3 is TGTGCCATCAGTGAAGGCTGGGACCAAGAGACCCAGTACTTC.

The CDR3 loop is CASSQDPGHDNEKLFF. The DNA for the CDR3 is TGCGCCAGCAGCCAAGATCCGGGACACGATAATGAAAAACTGTTTTTT. The rearrangement joins TRBV4-1 to TRBJ1-4; D may be TRBD1 (6 bases). The CDR3 extends over 16 amino acids. V was trimmed by 0 bases and J by 4 bases, leaving 12 bases between them. Per the germline V gene, CDR1 is MGHRA and CDR2 is YSYEKL.

The V gene is TRBV5-1, the J gene TRBJ1-1; TRBD1 agrees at 7 bases. The germline V gene encodes CDR1 SGHRS and CDR2 YFSETQ. The V gene end was trimmed by 4 bases and the J gene end by 8 bases; junction bases not matched to a gene: 8. CDR3 length: 13 residues. CDR3 sequence: CASSPGTAIEAFF. The CDR3 DNA is TGCGCCAGCAGCCCAGGGACAGCGATAGAAGCTTTCTTT.

This clonotype was counted many times. V is TRBV20-1 and J is TRBJ2-5; TRBD1 might be the D (5 bases). Germline V gene sequence: CDR1 DFQATT, CDR2 SNEGSKA (reference sequence). V was trimmed by 0 bases and J by 5 bases, leaving 10 bases between them. The CDR3 is 13 amino acids. The CDR3 sequence: CSARDPGRETQYF. The CDR3 DNA follows: TGCAGTGCTAGAGATCCAGGGCGGGAGACCCAGTACTTC.

In its sample, this clonotype was seen a few times. The rearrangement uses TRBV6-5 and TRBJ2-5; D gene unclear. The germline CDR1 and CDR2 sequences are MNHEY and SVGAGI. This CDR3 has 13 amino acids. Trimming pared 6 bases from V and 0 bases from J, leaving 8 bases between. DNA for the CDR3: TGTGCCAGCAGGAGGTCGTACCAAGAGACCCAGTACTTC. As protein: CASRRSYQETQYF.

This clonotype was found a few times. The chain combines TRBV29-1 with TRBJ2-5; 10 bases map to TRBD1. This CDR3 region has 15 residues. J was trimmed by 5 bases and V by 1 base; bases with no gene match: 7. Germline CDR1 and CDR2: SQVTM and ANQGSEA. The CDR3 coding sequence is TGCAGCGTTGAAGTTGGACAGGGGGTACGGGAGACCCAGTACTTC. Translation gives CSVEVGQGVRETQYF.

Only a few counts were recorded for this clonotype. This rearrangement joins TRBV30 to TRBJ1-4, with 7 bases lining up with TRBD1. CDR1 is GTSNPN, CDR2 SVGIG, per germline (reference sequence). V lost 2 bases, J lost 4 bases, and 7 bases stayed unmatched. The CDR3 sequence is 15 residues long. This CDR3 reads CAWSYPGQINEKLFF. The CDR3 DNA reads TGTGCCTGGAGTTACCCGGGACAGATTAATGAAAAACTGTTTTTT.

This chain connects TRBV20-1 to TRBJ2-2; tentative D call: TRBD1 (6 bases). V was cut by 2 bases and J by 5 bases, with 12 bases left in between. This CDR3 has 14 residues. Germline CDR1 is DFQATT and CDR2 is SNEGSKA (reference sequence). This chain's CDR3 is CSARIAGVTGELFF. For the CDR3, the DNA is TGCAGTGCTAGAATAGCAGGGGTTACCGGGGAGCTGTTTTTT.

The rearrangement links TRBV4-1 to TRBJ1-4, with unresolved D. There are 15 residues in the CDR3. Trimming removed 2 bases from V and 4 bases from J, with 11 bases in between. The V gene's germline CDR1 is MGHRA and CDR2 YSYEKL. The CDR3 sequence: CASSQTSEVNEKLFF. DNA for the CDR3: TGCGCCAGCAGCCAAACGTCTGAGGTTAATGAAAAACTGTTTTTT.

This clonotype was detected a few times. The V and J genes are TRBV12-5 and TRBJ1-1; a weak D match, TRBD1 (5 bases). Germline CDR1 LGHNT, CDR2 FRNRAP. The CDR3 runs 15 residues. V gave up 0 bases and J gave up 7 bases, with 15 bases separating them. The CDR3 DNA follows: TGTGCTAGTGGTTTGGTATGGCGGGGACGTTATGAAGCTTTCTTT. This codes for CASGLVWRGRYEAFF.

This sequence joins TRBV15 and TRBJ1-5; D gene uncertain. V lost 0 bases and J 5 bases, leaving 5 bases between the germline ends. This CDR3 comprises 13 residues. Germline loops: CDR1 LNHNV, CDR2 YYDKDF (reference sequence). CDR3 residues: CATSRDFDQPQHF. The CDR3 bases are TGTGCCACCAGCAGAGATTTCGATCAGCCCCAGCATTTT.

This chain joins TRBV5-5 and TRBJ1-1, with D tentatively TRBD1 (6 bases). The CDR3 has 16 amino acids. V lost 4 bases and J lost 5, with 21 bases in between. Germline V gives CDR1 SGHKS, CDR2 YYEKEE (reference sequence). The CDR3 region is CASSPSFGGPRTEAFF. The CDR3 bases are TGTGCCAGCAGCCCCTCCTTTGGGGGCCCCAGGACTGAAGCTTTCTTT.

The sample holds many counts of this clonotype. The chain employs TRBV7-2 and TRBJ2-3, with unresolved D. CDR1 and CDR2 (germline): SGHTA, FQGNSA. Trimming stripped 5 bases from V and 3 bases from J, with 9 bases between. The CDR3 runs to 13 residues. The CDR3 bases are TGTGCCAGCAGCCCCCGGACGACAGATACGCAGTATTTT. Encoded protein: CASSPRTTDTQYF.

This clonotype was found a few times. The chain joins TRBV27 to TRBJ1-1; TRBD1 matches at 7 bases. V lost 4 bases to trimming and J lost 6 bases; unmatched junction nucleotides: 11. Germline CDR1 is MNHEY and CDR2 is SMNVEV (reference sequence). The length of the CDR3 is 15 residues. The CDR3 protein is CASSSIDRVGAEAFF. CDR3 nucleotides: TGTGCCAGCAGTTCCATCGACAGGGTCGGGGCTGAAGCTTTCTTT.

This clonotype occurred a few times. This chain connects TRBV20-1 to TRBJ1-2, with D perhaps TRBD1 (5 bases). CDR3 size: 14 residues. Trimming removed 1 base from V and 5 bases from J, with 14 bases in between. Germline assignment: CDR1 DFQATT and CDR2 SNEGSKA (reference sequence). The CDR3 region is CSARARMGEYGYTF. The CDR3 DNA follows: TGCAGTGCTAGAGCCCGGATGGGGGAGTATGGCTACACCTTC.